These 5 T cell receptor beta chains came from one sample sequenced in a study of control samples from healthy donors and cancer patients (dated by TCRdb to the early 2020s). Preparation of the library involved the immunoSEQ multiplex PCR assay. Sourced from immuneACCESS, this table was stored by TCRdb with only in-frame sequences that have V and J called. A share of the clones is absent; for the studies checked, an unresolved V gene accounts for under half, and the remainder has no known explanation. The sample has some 70,000 clones on record, approximately 83% of them singletons. The ten largest account for approximately 14% of the sample. The sequenced material came from blood. The receptors stem from a man aged 60 to 69 in good health.

The chain has TRBV19 and TRBJ1-3, with D maybe TRBD1 (6 bases). Germline V gene lookup returns CDR1 LNHDA and CDR2 SQIVND (reference sequence). Trimming took 0 bases from V and 2 from J, leaving 11 bases between them. CDR3 length: 16 amino acids. The DNA for the CDR3 is TGTGCCAGTAGTATAGATCGCCAGGGGACTGGAAACACCATATATTTT. Translating gives CASSIDRQGTGNTIYF.

The chain is built from TRBV27 and TRBJ1-2; 9 bases are a match to TRBD1. V shed 5 bases and J 5 bases; nucleotides not matched to a gene: 3. CDR1 is MNHEY, CDR2 SMNVEV, per germline (reference sequence). The CDR3 consists of 13 residues. CDR3 nucleotide sequence: TGTGCCAGCAGTAGACAGGGGGATTATGGCTACACCTTC. As protein: CASSRQGDYGYTF.

This clone was detected only a few times. The V and J genes are TRBV2 and TRBJ2-1, with a tentative D call TRBD2 (6 bases). Germline V gene lookup returns CDR1 SNHLY and CDR2 FYNNEI. V lost 9 bases and J lost 3, with 12 bases in between. This CDR3 spans 13 amino acids. The CDR3 here is CASSGPSYNEQFF. Written as DNA, the CDR3 is TGTGCCAGTAGCGGTCCAAGCTACAATGAGCAGTTCTTC.

This chain's CDR3 is CASSTQGLGEKLFF. DNA of the CDR3: TGTGCCAGCTCTACCCAGGGGCTCGGCGAAAAACTGTTTTTT. The gene calls are TRBV2 and TRBJ1-4, with D tentatively TRBD1 (6 bases). Germline values: CDR1 SNHLY, CDR2 FYNNEI. The CDR3 has 14 residues. Between the trimmed V and J ends, which lost 8 bases and 8 bases, there was a span of 18 bases.

In this sample, this clone turned up once. The rearrangement uses TRBV18 and TRBJ2-3; D ambiguous. CDR1 is KGHSH, CDR2 LQKENI, per germline. The CDR3 is 16 residues long. The V and J ends lost 3 bases and 0 bases respectively, with 13 bases between them. The CDR3 protein is CASSPGPSASTDTQYF. CDR3 coding DNA: TGTGCCAGCTCACCTGGCCCCAGCGCTAGCACAGATACGCAGTATTTT.